The sequence of this T cell receptor (beta chain) was determined in a study of blood T cell repertoires in COVID-19. Study-wide background: Samples came from the United States, Italy and Spain, spanning acute and convalescent COVID-19.

Using immunoSEQ multiplex PCR, the repertoire was profiled, and TCRdb retains in-frame clones only, with some absent. The data show approximately 100,000 clones, 80% to 90% seen once. V lost 0 bases to trimming and J lost 5 bases, with 9 bases between them. CDR3 length: 14 amino acids. The germline CDR1 and CDR2 sequences are SGHRS and YFSETQ. The TCR was taken from a woman aged 50 to 60 who had recovered from COVID-19. Sequencing was done on a sample of PBMCs or T cells enriched from blood (not recorded which). This rearrangement joins TRBV5-1 to TRBJ2-1; D gene unclear. The CDR3 sequence: CASSLAYPDNEQFF. DNA of the CDR3: TGCGCCAGCAGCTTGGCCTATCCTGACAATGAGCAGTTCTTC.